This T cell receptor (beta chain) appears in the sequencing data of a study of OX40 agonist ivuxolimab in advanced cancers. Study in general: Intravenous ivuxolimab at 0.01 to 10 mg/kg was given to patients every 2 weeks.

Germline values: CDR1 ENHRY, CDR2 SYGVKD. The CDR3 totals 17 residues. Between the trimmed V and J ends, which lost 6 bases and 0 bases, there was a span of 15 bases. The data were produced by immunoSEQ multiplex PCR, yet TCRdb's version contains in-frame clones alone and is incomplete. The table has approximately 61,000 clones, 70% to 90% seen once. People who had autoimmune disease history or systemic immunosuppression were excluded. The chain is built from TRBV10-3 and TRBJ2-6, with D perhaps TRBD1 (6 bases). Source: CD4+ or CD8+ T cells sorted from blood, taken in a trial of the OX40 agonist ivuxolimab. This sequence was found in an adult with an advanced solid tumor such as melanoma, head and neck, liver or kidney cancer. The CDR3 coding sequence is TGTGCCATCAGAATACCGGGACACTTCTCTGGGGCCAACGTCCTGACTTTC. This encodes CAIRIPGHFSGANVLTF.